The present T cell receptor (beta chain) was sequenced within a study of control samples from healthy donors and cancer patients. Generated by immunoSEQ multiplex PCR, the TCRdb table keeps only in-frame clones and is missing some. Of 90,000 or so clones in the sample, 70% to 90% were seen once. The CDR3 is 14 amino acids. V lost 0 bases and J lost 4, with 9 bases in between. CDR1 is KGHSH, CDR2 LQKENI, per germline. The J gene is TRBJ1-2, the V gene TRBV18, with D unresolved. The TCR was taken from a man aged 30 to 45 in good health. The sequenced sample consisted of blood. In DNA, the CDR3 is TGTGCCAGCTCACCACCGTCTCTAGGCTATGGCTACACCTTC. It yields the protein CASSPPSLGYGYTF.